This TCR beta chain was sequenced during a study of shared clonotypes between healthy human individuals. General study findings and limits: Naive CD4 clonotypes were shared across a handful of donors at 4% to 5%.

CDR1 is MNHNS, CDR2 SASEGT, per germline. Trimming removed 7 bases at V and 3 bases at J, with 6 bases between. This CDR3 has 11 amino acids. TCRdb's table, derived via immunoSEQ multiplex PCR, lists solely in-frame clones and lacks some. The sample lists about 2 million clones, about 95% occurring once. With respect to this clone: Its specificity is unknown.

Terminally differentiated effector memory CD45RA+ cells were left out of the naive CD8 fraction, which was CD45RO-negative and positively selected for CCR7. The sequenced sample consisted of naive CD8+ T cells sorted from blood. J is TRBJ1-1 and V is TRBV6-1; D uncertain. The TCR comes from a man aged 18 to 29 in good health. The DNA of the CDR3 is TGTGCCAGCAAAAAGTACACTGAAGCTTTCTTT. This gives the protein CASKKYTEAFF.